A single sample is the source of the 29 T cell receptor beta chains below, sequenced in a study of T cell responses to AZD1222 COVID-19 vaccine. Sequenced by immunoSEQ multiplex PCR; TCRdb stores in-frame clones only, minus some. Here the sample spans about 90,000 clones, approximately 85% being singletons. Sequencing was performed on peripheral blood, taken on day 0 of AZD1222 vaccination. The source is an adult in good health.

The rearrangement links TRBV10-3 to TRBJ1-5; D ambiguous. The CDR3 spans 14 residues. V gave up 4 bases and J gave up 4 bases, with 11 bases separating them. The germline V gene has CDR1 ENHRY and CDR2 SYGVKD. DNA of the CDR3: TGTGCCATCAGTGTGCGGGCCGGTAATCAGCCCCAGCATTTT. Translated, it gives CAISVRAGNQPQHF.

This chain uses TRBV29-1 with TRBJ2-1; 9 bases map to TRBD2. The ends lost 4 bases at V and 8 bases at J; junction bases unmatched: 9. Germline loops: CDR1 SQVTM, CDR2 ANQGSEA. The CDR3 contains 14 residues. The CDR3 is CSVVKGAGGDEQFF. The DNA for the CDR3 is TGCAGCGTTGTGAAGGGAGCGGGGGGAGATGAGCAGTTCTTC.

This clone has a handful of counts. V usage is TRBV14 and J usage is TRBJ2-4, with TRBD1 identical over 7 bases. This CDR3 is 12 amino acids long. The germline V gene encodes CDR1 SGHDN and CDR2 FVKESK. Trimming removed 6 bases from V and 15 bases from J; junction bases left unmatched: 11. The CDR3 loop is CASSPKGAFMYF. Written as DNA, the CDR3 is TGTGCCAGCAGTCCCAAGGGGGCCTTTATGTACTTC.

The gene calls are TRBV28 and TRBJ2-5; no clear D gene. Trimming cost V 1 base and J 4 bases, with 16 bases left between them. The germline V gene encodes CDR1 MDHEN and CDR2 SYDVKM. CDR3 size: 16 residues. The CDR3 reads CASSLSGTATGETQYF. DNA for the CDR3: TGTGCCAGCAGTTTATCGGGTACCGCAACTGGAGAGACCCAGTACTTC. Complete variable domain (other parts from reference TRBV28 and TRBJ2-5): DVKVTQSSRYLVKRTGEKVFLECVQDMDHENMFWYRQDPGLGLRLIYFSYDVKMKEKGDIPEGYSVSREKKERFSLILESASTNQTSMYLCASSLSGTATGETQYFGPGTRLLVL.

The J gene is TRBJ1-5, the V gene TRBV7-8; D not certain. The V end was cut by 1 base, the J end by 4 bases, with 8 bases between. Germline CDR1 and CDR2: SGHVS and FQNEAQ. This CDR3 is 14 amino acids long. The CDR3: CASSLVSGNQPQHF. For the CDR3, the DNA is TGTGCCAGCAGCTTAGTGTCGGGGAATCAGCCCCAGCATTTT. Filled out from reference TRBV7-8 and TRBJ1-5, the complete variable domain reads GAGVSQSPRYKVAKRGQDVALRCDPISGHVSLFWYQQALGQGPEFLTYFQNEAQLDKSGLPSDRFFAERPEGSVSTLKIQRTQQEDSAVYLCASSLVSGNQPQHFGDGTRLSIL.

The chain recombines TRBV27 with TRBJ2-7; 7 nucleotides align to TRBD1. The CDR3 totals 15 residues. Germline V gene lookup returns CDR1 MNHEY and CDR2 SMNVEV (reference sequence). The trim removed 5 bases at V and 4 bases at J, leaving 11 bases unmatched. Here the CDR3 reads CASSPGQVPTYEQYF. The CDR3 DNA reads TGTGCCAGCAGTCCCGGACAGGTTCCTACTTACGAGCAGTACTTC.

The chain is built from TRBV5-1 and TRBJ2-3, with D possibly matching TRBD2 (5 bases). Trimming removed 5 bases from V and 2 bases from J, with 15 bases in between. The CDR3 totals 15 residues. In germline, CDR1 is SGHRS, CDR2 YFSETQ. Here the CDR3 reads CASRATGGHTDTQYF. The CDR3 DNA reads as TGCGCCAGCAGAGCGACTGGCGGGCACACAGATACGCAGTATTTT.

V gene TRBV5-5 combines with J gene TRBJ1-4; D call uncertain. The germline V gene encodes CDR1 SGHKS and CDR2 YYEKEE (reference sequence). Trimming removed 4 bases from V and 0 bases from J, with 13 bases in between. CDR3 length: 16 amino acids. CDR3 amino acids: CASSLQGPSTNEKLFF. In DNA form, the CDR3 reads TGTGCCAGCAGCCTTCAAGGACCATCAACTAATGAAAAACTGTTTTTT.

The rearrangement joins TRBV5-1 to TRBJ1-2; 8 positions agree with TRBD1. Germline V gene sequence: CDR1 SGHRS, CDR2 YFSETQ. This CDR3 spans 19 amino acids. V trimming: 3 bases; J trimming: 0 bases; junction bases outside the gene matches: 16. In nucleotides, the CDR3 is TGCGCCAGCAGCTCAGGGACCCAGGGGGCGTTCGGCTCTAACTATGGCTACACCTTC. This gives the protein CASSSGTQGAFGSNYGYTF.

The chain is built from TRBV7-9 and TRBJ1-1, with D hard to call. The CDR3 is 14 amino acids. Germline loops: CDR1 SEHNR, CDR2 FQNEAQ (reference sequence). Trimming pared 1 base from V and 3 bases from J, leaving 9 bases between. In DNA, the CDR3 is TGTGCCAGCAGCTTAGTTCGGCAGGACACTGAAGCTTTCTTT. It yields the protein CASSLVRQDTEAFF.

The chain couples TRBV18 to TRBJ2-7, with 8 positions matching TRBD1. This CDR3 region has 14 residues. V trimming: 3 bases; J trimming: 2 bases; junction bases outside the gene matches: 3. CDR1 is KGHSH and CDR2 is LQKENI in the germline V gene. The CDR3 loop reads CASSPWTGTYEQYF. Written as DNA, the CDR3 is TGTGCCAGCTCACCCTGGACAGGGACCTACGAGCAGTACTTC.

This chain joins TRBV27 and TRBJ1-2; D is perhaps TRBD1 (6 bases). The CDR3 runs to 16 residues. The V gene's germline CDR1 is MNHEY and CDR2 SMNVEV (reference sequence). The germline V and J ends were trimmed by 2 bases and 5 bases, with 18 bases remaining between them. This chain's CDR3 is CASSLNAIGGLYGYTF. The CDR3 region has the DNA TGTGCCAGCAGTTTAAACGCGATAGGGGGACTATATGGCTACACCTTC.

The V gene is TRBV28, the J gene TRBJ2-7; D might be TRBD1 or TRBD2, each matching 5 bases. There are 13 residues in the CDR3. The germline V gene encodes CDR1 MDHEN and CDR2 SYDVKM. The V end was cut by 2 bases, the J end by 7 bases, with 12 bases between. CDR3 bases: TGTGCCAGCAGTTTAGGGGGTCCTAAGGAGCAGTACTTC. As protein: CASSLGGPKEQYF.

For the CDR3, the DNA is TGTGCCAGCAGCTTGGAAGCTTCAGATACGCAGTATTTT. It yields the protein CASSLEASDTQYF. This chain joins TRBV5-4 and TRBJ2-3; D remains unclear. Trimming removed 0 bases from V and 4 bases from J, with 6 bases in between. Germline lookup yields CDR1 SGHNT and CDR2 YYREEE (reference sequence). This CDR3 is built from 13 residues.

The V and J genes are TRBV6-4 and TRBJ2-7; 15 bases line up with TRBD2. CDR3 length: 20 amino acids. The trim removed 2 bases at V and 0 bases at J, leaving 11 bases unmatched. The V gene's germline CDR1 is MRHNA and CDR2 SNTAGT. This chain's CDR3 is CASSDVNGTSGRLSSYEQYF. CDR3 DNA sequence: TGTGCCAGCAGTGACGTAAATGGGACTAGCGGGAGGCTTAGCTCCTACGAGCAGTACTTC.

CDR3 loop: CASSVGDGRRANEKLFF. CDR3 DNA: TGTGCCAGCAGCGTAGGGGACGGACGCAGGGCTAATGAAAAACTGTTTTTT. This sequence joins TRBV9 and TRBJ1-4; TRBD1 is a possible D gene (5 bases). V was cut by 0 bases and J by 3 bases, with 15 bases left in between. Germline CDR1 SGDLS, CDR2 YYNGEE. CDR3 length: 17 residues.

The chain carries TRBV12-3 or TRBV12-4 and TRBJ1-5; D remains ambiguous. Trimming shortened V by 6 bases and J by 3 bases, and 6 bases separated the two germline ends. CDR3 length: 12 amino acids. The chain's CDR3 is CASRPYNQPQHF. The CDR3 DNA reads TGTGCCAGCAGACCCTACAATCAGCCCCAGCATTTT.

The rearrangement joins TRBV7-2 to TRBJ1-4; TRBD1 matches at 8 bases. The CDR3 contains 16 residues. V was clipped by 3 bases and J by 0 bases; unmatched bases: 3. The V gene's germline CDR1 is SGHTA and CDR2 FQGNSA. The CDR3 DNA reads as TGTGCCAGCAGCTTGGGGACAGGATCAACTAATGAAAAACTGTTTTTT. Translation: CASSLGTGSTNEKLFF.

The chain is built from TRBV11-2 and TRBJ2-3; a possible D gene is TRBD2 (6 bases). Trimming left V 5 bases short and J 1 base short, with 13 bases between. Germline CDR1 reads SGHAT; CDR2 reads FQNNGV. The CDR3 contains 15 residues. In nucleotides, the CDR3 is TGTGCCAGCAGCGCACCTACGGGAGGCACAGATACGCAGTATTTT. Translated: CASSAPTGGTDTQYF.

The chain carries TRBV27 and TRBJ1-5, with 7 bases lining up with TRBD1. The CDR3 length is 14 residues. The germline gives CDR1 MNHEY, CDR2 SMNVEV (reference sequence). Losses at the gene ends were 5 bases for V and 6 bases for J; bases not matched to a gene: 7. The CDR3 DNA sequence: TGTGCCAGCAGTCCAGGGGGGTCCTTTCAGCCCCAGCATTTT. Residues: CASSPGGSFQPQHF.

This sequence joins TRBV29-1 and TRBJ2-5, with 9 positions matching TRBD2. The CDR3 runs to 13 residues. Germline-derived CDR1 and CDR2 are SQVTM and ANQGSEA. Trimming cost V 4 bases and J 4 bases; bases outside gene matches: 4. CDR3 sequence (DNA): TGCAGCGTTGCTAGCGGGACGAGAGAGACCCAGTACTTC. This codes for CSVASGTRETQYF.

Only a few counts were recorded for this clone. The chain couples TRBV10-2 to TRBJ1-5; D ambiguous. Trimming left V 3 bases short and J 7 bases short, with 13 bases between. The CDR3 consists of 14 residues. Germline V lookup: CDR1 WSHSY, CDR2 SAAADI. The DNA for the CDR3 is TGCGCCAGCAGTGATACGGGGAGGTGGCAGCCCCAGCATTTT. This encodes CASSDTGRWQPQHF.

The gene calls are TRBV27 and TRBJ1-1, with TRBD1 matching 9 bases. The CDR3 has 16 amino acids. The junction had 11 bases not matched to a gene; V was cut back by 6 bases and J by 3 bases. The V gene's germline CDR1 is MNHEY and CDR2 SMNVEV (reference sequence). CDR3 nucleotide sequence: TGTGCCAGCAGCACCCTACGACAGGGGGGGTACACTGAAGCTTTCTTT. Translating it yields CASSTLRQGGYTEAFF.

V gene TRBV9 combines with J gene TRBJ2-7; 12 nucleotides match TRBD2. The germline V gene has CDR1 SGDLS and CDR2 YYNGEE. V dropped 8 bases and J dropped 4; count of bases not matched to a gene: 7. This CDR3 has 14 residues. For the CDR3, the DNA is TGTGCCAGTGCTAGCGGGAGGGCCTCATACGAGCAGTACTTC. It translates to CASASGRASYEQYF.

The table lists this clone with a count of one. The V call is TRBV19, the J call TRBJ1-3, with unresolved D. Trimming removed 10 bases at V and 0 bases at J, with 10 bases between. The length of the CDR3 is 13 residues. The V gene's germline CDR1 is LNHDA and CDR2 SQIVND (reference sequence). For the CDR3, the DNA is TGTGCCACAAGAATCCGCTCTGGAAACACCATATATTTT. Translated, it gives CATRIRSGNTIYF.

V is TRBV5-1 and J is TRBJ2-1; 8 nucleotides align to TRBD2. The CDR3 is 16 amino acids. Germline loops: CDR1 SGHRS, CDR2 YFSETQ. With V trimmed by 0 bases and J by 7 bases, 9 bases remained unmatched. The CDR3, as DNA: TGCGCCAGCAGCTTGGCACCGGGACTAGAACAGAATGAGCAGTTCTTC. Its protein is CASSLAPGLEQNEQFF.

The CDR3 sequence: CASSEGVNTEAFF. The CDR3 DNA reads as TGTGCCAGTAGTGAAGGCGTGAACACTGAAGCTTTCTTT. This chain uses TRBV19 with TRBJ1-1, with D hard to call. The germline CDR1 and CDR2 sequences are LNHDA and SQIVND (reference sequence). The V and J ends lost 5 bases and 0 bases respectively, with 7 bases between them. CDR3 length: 13 amino acids.

This clone was seen just once. The V call is TRBV6-5, the J call TRBJ1-6, with D uncertain. The CDR3 is 13 residues long. The germline CDR1 and CDR2 sequences are MNHEY and SVGAGI. Trimming took 6 bases from V and 4 from J, leaving 7 bases between them. The CDR3 spells CASRGIYNSPLHF. CDR3 nucleotide sequence: TGTGCCAGCAGAGGGATATATAATTCACCCCTCCACTTT.

In nucleotides, the CDR3 is TGTGCCAGCAGCGCGGACCCAAATCAGCCCCAGCATTTT. It translates to CASSADPNQPQHF. V usage is TRBV6-5 and J usage is TRBJ1-5; the D is unclear. Trimming removed 6 bases from V and 4 bases from J, with 10 bases in between. Germline CDR1 MNHEY, CDR2 SVGAGI. This CDR3 comprises 13 residues.